This section outlines one TCR beta chain sequence together with its context. This clone was seen more than once but under ten times. Its target antigen remains unknown. No per-base quality is available; no much larger clone lies one base away. Patients with a history of autoimmune disease or receiving systemic immunosuppression were excluded from the trial. Peripheral blood for TCR sequencing was collected from all dose cohorts at baseline, on cycle 4 day 1, and on cycle 7 day 1. The samples were taken from a phase I, first-in-human, multicenter, open-label dose-escalation trial of ivuxolimab. Adults with locally advanced or metastatic melanoma, renal cell carcinoma, hepatocellular carcinoma or head and neck squamous cell carcinoma were enrolled in the trial. Before TCR sequencing, CD4+ and CD8+ T cells were separately sorted from peripheral blood. Trimming removed 4 bases from V and 4 bases from J, leaving 14 bases between the germline ends. Per the germline V gene, SQVTM is the CDR1 and ANQGSEA is the CDR2. From its cysteine to its phenylalanine, the CDR3 spans 14 amino acids. Only the CDR3 portion is preserved as DNA: 42 bases, with reading frame beginning at the first base.

The sample belongs to a study of OX40 agonist ivuxolimab in advanced cancers. Background on the whole study: The costimulatory receptor OX40 (CD134) was targeted by ivuxolimab, a fully human IgG2 agonistic monoclonal antibody. Among the roughly 50 dose-escalation patients, around 19 had hepatocellular carcinoma, approximately 15 melanoma, 9 renal cell carcinoma and 9 head and neck cancer. The paper covers the monotherapy dose-escalation part of the phase I ivuxolimab trial, which included N of about 56 patients. Prior anti-PD-1, anti-PD-L1 or anti-CTLA-4 therapy was permitted, and 30% to 45% of dose-escalation patients had received checkpoint inhibitors. Partial responses were achieved by three dose-escalation patients, of whom one had hepatocellular carcinoma and two had cutaneous melanoma. In the dose-escalation cohort, 65% to 90% of patients were male, and the mean age was approximately 60 years, with a range of about 20 to 79. The purpose of peripheral TCRbeta sequencing was to test whether ivuxolimab changed TCR sequence diversity and led to clonal T-cell expansion. Intravenous ivuxolimab was administered to patients every 2 weeks at six dose levels: 0.01, 0.1, 0.3, 1.5, 3 and 10 mg/kg. Beyond this particular receptor, the publication reports: Partial responders in the 0.1-3.0 mg/kg groups had among the lowest normalized peripheral clonal expansion, especially among CD8+ T cells. Low levels of normalized T-cell clonal expansion were also seen in some nonresponding patients. The antigen specificity of the clonally expanded peripheral T cells was not determined. After ivuxolimab, more expanded clones were found on average in CD8+ T cells than in CD4+ T cells. At doses of 0.1 to 3.0 mg/kg, clonal expansion of both CD4+ and CD8+ blood T cells was observed from baseline to week 6.

Genomic DNA was extracted from sorted cells for sequencing of the TCRbeta CDR3 region. The immunoSEQ Assay was used to sequence the TCRbeta CDR3 regions. The clones in this table, taken by TCRdb from immuneACCESS, are in-frame only. Not every clone is retained; where verified, under half of the shortfall comes from an unresolved V gene, and the cause of the rest is unknown. Across this sample there are some 59,000 clones, with roughly 82% seen only once. The ten top clones hold more than 3.5% of the sample. This material consisted of CD4+ or CD8+ T cells sorted from blood, taken in a trial of the OX40 agonist ivuxolimab. The sequence links TRBV29-1 to TRBJ1-5; the D segment could be TRBD1, given 6 matching bases. The sequence was collected from an adult with an advanced solid tumor such as melanoma, head and neck, liver or kidney cancer. In nucleotides, the sequence is TGCAGCGTTGGGGGACCAACAGGGAATCAGCCCCAGCATTTT. Translated, it gives CSVGGPTGNQPQHF.